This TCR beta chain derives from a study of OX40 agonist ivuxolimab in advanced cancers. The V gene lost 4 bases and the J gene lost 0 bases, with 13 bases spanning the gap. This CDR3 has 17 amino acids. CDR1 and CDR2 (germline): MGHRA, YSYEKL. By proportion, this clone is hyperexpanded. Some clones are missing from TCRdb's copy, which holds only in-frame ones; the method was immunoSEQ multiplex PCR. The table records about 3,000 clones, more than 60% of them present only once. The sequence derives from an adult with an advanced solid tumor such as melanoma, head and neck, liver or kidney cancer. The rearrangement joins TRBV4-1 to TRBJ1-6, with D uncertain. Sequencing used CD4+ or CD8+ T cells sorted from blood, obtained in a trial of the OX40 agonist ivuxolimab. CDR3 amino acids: CASSPEASSSYNSPLHF. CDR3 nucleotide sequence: TGCGCCAGCAGCCCTGAGGCTTCCAGCTCCTATAATTCACCCCTCCACTTT.